This T cell receptor (beta chain) was documented in a study of cytomegalovirus exposure and HLA in healthy donors. Use of 60 Vbeta and 13 Jbeta primers characterized the PCR. The assay was immunoSEQ multiplex PCR, and TCRdb's table has in-frame clones only and misses some. This table holds 100,000 to 150,000 clones, just under 85% found once. The receptor's source is a boy aged 2 to 9 in good health and CMV-seronegative. Sequences were obtained from PBMCs.

The CDR3 DNA reads as TGTGCCAGTAGTCGACAGGCCTCCTACGAGCAGTACTTC. Its protein product is CASSRQASYEQYF. The J gene is TRBJ2-7, the V gene TRBV19; a possible D gene is TRBD1 (6 bases). Germline V gives CDR1 LNHDA, CDR2 SQIVND (reference sequence). CDR3 size: 13 residues. V lost 5 bases, J lost 0 bases, and 8 bases lay in between.